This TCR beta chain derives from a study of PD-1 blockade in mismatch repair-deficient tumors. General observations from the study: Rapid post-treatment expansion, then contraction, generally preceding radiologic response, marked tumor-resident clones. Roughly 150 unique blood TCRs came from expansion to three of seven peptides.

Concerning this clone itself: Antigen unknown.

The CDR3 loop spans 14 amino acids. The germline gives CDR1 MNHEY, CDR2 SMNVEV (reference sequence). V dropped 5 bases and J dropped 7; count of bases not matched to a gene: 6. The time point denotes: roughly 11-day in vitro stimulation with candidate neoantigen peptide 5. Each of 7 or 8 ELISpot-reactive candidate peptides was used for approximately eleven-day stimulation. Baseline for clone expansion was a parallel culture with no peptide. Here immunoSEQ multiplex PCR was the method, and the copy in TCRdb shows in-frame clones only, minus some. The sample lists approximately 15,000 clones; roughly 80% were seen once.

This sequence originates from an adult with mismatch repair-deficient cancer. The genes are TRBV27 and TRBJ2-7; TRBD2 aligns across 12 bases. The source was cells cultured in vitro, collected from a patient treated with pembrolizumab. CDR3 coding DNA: TGTGCCAGCAGTCCATCTACTAGCGGGAGGGAGCAGTACTTC. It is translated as CASSPSTSGREQYF.